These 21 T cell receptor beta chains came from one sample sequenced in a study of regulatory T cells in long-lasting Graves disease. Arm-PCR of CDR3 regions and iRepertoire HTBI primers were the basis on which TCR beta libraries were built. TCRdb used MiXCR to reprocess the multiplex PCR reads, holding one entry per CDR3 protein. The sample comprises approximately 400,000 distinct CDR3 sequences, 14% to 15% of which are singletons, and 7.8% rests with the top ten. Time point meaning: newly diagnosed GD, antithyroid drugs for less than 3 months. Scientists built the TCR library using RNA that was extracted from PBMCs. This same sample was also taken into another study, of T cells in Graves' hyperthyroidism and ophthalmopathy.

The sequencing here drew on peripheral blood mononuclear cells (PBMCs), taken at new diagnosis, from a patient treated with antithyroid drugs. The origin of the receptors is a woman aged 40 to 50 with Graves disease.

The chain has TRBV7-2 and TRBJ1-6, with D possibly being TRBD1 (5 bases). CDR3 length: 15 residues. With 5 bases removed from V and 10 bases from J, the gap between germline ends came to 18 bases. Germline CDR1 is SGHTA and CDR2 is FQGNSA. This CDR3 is CASSTWEGVNSPLHF. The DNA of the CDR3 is TGTGCCAGCAGCACCTGGGAAGGGGTTAACTCACCCCTCCACTTT.

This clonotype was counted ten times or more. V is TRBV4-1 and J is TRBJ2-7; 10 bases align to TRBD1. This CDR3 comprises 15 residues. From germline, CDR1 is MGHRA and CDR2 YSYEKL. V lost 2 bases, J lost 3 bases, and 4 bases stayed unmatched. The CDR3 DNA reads TGCGCCAGCAGCCAAAGGACAGGGGGATTCTACGAGCAGTACTTC. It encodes CASSQRTGGFYEQYF.

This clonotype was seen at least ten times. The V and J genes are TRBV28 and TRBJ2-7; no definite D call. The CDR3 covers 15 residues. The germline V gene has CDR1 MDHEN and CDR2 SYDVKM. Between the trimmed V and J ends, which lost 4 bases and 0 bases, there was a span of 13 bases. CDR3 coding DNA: TGTGCCAGCAGTTCTCCTGTGGCAGTCTCCTACGAGCAGTACTTC. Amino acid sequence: CASSSPVAVSYEQYF.

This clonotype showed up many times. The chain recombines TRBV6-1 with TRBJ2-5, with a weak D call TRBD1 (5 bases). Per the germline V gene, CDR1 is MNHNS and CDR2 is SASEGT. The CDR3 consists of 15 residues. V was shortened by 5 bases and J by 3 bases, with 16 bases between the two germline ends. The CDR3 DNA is TGTGCCAGCAGTCCCGCGGACACGATAGAAGAGACCCAGTACTTC. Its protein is CASSPADTIEETQYF.

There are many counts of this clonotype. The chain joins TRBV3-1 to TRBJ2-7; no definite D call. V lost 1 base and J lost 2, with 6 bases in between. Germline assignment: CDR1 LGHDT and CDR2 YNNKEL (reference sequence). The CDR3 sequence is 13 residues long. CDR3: CASSQVRAYEQYF. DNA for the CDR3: TGTGCCAGCAGCCAAGTTAGGGCCTACGAGCAGTACTTC.

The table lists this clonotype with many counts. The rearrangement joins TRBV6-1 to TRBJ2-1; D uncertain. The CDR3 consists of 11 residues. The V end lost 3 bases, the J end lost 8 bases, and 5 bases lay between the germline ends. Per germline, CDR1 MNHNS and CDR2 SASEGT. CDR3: CASSDIYEQFF. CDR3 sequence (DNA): TGTGCCAGCAGTGACATCTATGAGCAGTTCTTC.

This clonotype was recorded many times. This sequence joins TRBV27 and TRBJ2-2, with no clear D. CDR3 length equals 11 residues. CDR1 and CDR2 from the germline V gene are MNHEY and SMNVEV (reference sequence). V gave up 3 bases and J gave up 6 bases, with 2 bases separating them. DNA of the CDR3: TGTGCCAGCAGTTTTGCCGGGGAGCTGTTTTTT. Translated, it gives CASSFAGELFF.

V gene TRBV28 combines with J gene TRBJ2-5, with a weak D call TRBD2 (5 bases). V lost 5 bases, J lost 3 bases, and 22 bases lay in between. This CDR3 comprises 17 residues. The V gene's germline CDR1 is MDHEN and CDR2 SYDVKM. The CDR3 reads CASSPITGRFIKETQYF. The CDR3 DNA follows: TGTGCCAGCAGTCCCATTACGGGAAGGTTTATTAAAGAGACCCAGTACTTC.

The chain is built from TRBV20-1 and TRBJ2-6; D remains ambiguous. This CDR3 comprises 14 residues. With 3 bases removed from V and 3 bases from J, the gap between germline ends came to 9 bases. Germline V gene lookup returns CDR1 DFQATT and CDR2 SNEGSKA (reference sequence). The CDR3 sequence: CSASPGVGANVLTF. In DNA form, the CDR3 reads TGCAGTGCTAGCCCGGGTGTTGGGGCCAACGTCCTGACTTTC.

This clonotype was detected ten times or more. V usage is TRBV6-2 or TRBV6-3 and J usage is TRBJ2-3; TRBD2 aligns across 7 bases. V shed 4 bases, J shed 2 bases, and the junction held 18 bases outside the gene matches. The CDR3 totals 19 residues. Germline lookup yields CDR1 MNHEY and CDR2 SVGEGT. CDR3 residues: CASSSRGPGGLALTDTQYF. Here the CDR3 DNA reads TGTGCCAGCAGTTCCCGAGGACCGGGAGGCCTAGCCCTCACAGATACGCAGTATTTT.

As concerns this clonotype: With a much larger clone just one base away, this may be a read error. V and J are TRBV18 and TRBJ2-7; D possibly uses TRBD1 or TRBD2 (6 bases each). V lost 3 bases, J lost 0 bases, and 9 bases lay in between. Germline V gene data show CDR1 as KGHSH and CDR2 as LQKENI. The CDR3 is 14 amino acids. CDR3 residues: CASSPGGHSYEQYF. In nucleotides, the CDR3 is TGTGCCAGCTCACCCGGGGGCCACTCCTACGAGCAGTACTTC.

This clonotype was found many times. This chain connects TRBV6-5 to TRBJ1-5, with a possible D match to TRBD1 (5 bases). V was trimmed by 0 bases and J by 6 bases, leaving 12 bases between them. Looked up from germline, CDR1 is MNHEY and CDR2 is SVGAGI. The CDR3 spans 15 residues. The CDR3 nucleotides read TGTGCCAGCAGTTACTCGAGTTGGGACGGTCAGCCCCAGCATTTT. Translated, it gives CASSYSSWDGQPQHF.

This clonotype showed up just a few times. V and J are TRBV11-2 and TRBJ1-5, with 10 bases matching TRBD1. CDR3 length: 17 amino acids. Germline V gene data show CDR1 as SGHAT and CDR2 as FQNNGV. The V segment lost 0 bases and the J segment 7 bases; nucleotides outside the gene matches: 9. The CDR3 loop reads CASSLDWGQGSGQPQHF. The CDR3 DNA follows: TGTGCCAGCAGCTTAGATTGGGGACAGGGGTCGGGGCAGCCCCAGCATTTT.

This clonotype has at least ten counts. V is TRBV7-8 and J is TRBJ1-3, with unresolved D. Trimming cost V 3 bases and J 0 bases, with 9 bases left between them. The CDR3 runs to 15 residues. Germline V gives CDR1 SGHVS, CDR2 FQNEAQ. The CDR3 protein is CASSLRHASGNTIYF. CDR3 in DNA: TGTGCCAGCAGCTTGAGACATGCCTCTGGAAACACCATATATTTT.

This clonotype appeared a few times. Written as DNA, the CDR3 is TGTGCCAGTAGTAAACGACTAGCGTGGAGTAGCACAGATACGCAGTATTTT. Its translation: CASSKRLAWSSTDTQYF. V is TRBV19 and J is TRBJ2-3, with 8 bases fitting TRBD2. The CDR3 is 17 amino acids. CDR1 LNHDA and CDR2 SQIVND come from the germline V gene (reference sequence). Germline trimming cut 4 bases from V and 0 bases from J; bases unmatched to any gene: 9.

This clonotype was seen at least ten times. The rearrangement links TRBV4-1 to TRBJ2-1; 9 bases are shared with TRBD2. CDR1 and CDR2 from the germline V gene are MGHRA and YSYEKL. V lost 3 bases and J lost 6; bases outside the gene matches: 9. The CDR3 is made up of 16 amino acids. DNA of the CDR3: TGCGCCAGCAGCCAGGGAATAGCGGGAGTCGTCAATGAGCAGTTCTTC. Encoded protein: CASSQGIAGVVNEQFF.

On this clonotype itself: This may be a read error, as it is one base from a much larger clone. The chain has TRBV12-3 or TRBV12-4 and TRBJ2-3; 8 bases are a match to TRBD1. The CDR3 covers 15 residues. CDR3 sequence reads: CASSLAGTGLNTRYF. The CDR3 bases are TGTGCCAGCAGTTTGGCTGGGACAGGATTAAATACGCGGTATTTT.

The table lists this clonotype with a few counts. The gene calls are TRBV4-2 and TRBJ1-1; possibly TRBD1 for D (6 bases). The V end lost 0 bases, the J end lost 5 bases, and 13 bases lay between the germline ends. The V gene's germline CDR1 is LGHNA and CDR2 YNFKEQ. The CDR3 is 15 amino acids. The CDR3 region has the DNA TGTGCCAGCAGCCAAGATCTAGGGGGTGGGACTGAAGCTTTCTTT. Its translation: CASSQDLGGGTEAFF.

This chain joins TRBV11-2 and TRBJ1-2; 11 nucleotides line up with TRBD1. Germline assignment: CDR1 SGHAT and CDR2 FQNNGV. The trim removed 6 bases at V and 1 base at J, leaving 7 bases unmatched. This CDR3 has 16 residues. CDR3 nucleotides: TGTGCCAGCAGTTCCGGACAGGGGGCAATTAACTATGGCTACACCTTC. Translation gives CASSSGQGAINYGYTF.

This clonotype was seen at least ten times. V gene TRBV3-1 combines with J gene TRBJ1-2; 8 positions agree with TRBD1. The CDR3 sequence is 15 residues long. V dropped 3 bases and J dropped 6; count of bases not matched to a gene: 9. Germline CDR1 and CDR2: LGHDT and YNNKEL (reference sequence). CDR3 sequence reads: CASSHQGAGRNGYTF. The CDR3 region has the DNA TGTGCCAGCAGCCACCAGGGGGCCGGGAGGAATGGCTACACCTTC.

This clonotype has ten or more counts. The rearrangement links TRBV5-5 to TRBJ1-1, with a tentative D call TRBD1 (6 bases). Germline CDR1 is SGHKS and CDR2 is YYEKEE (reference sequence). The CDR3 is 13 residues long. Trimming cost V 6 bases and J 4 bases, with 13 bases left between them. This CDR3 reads CASTRGGTTEAFF. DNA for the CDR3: TGTGCCAGCACGAGGGGGGGTACCACTGAAGCTTTCTTT. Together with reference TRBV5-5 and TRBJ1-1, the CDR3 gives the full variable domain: DAGVTQSPTHLIKTRGQQVTLRCSPISGHKSVSWYQQVLGQGPQFIFQYYEKEERGRGNFPDRFSARQFPNYSSELNVNALLLGDSALYLCASTRGGTTEAFFGQGTRLTVV.